What follows describes a single T cell receptor beta chain. Its specificity is not known. The length of the CDR3 is 16 residues. The junction had 11 bases not matched to a gene; V was cut back by 4 bases and J by 3 bases. CDR1 is SGDLS and CDR2 is YYNGEE in the germline V gene. Profiling relied on immunoSEQ multiplex PCR, and the TCRdb table lists in-frame clones only, not all of them. The data show some 10,000 clones, roughly 80% seen once. This sample stems from a study of OX40 agonist ivuxolimab in advanced cancers. Study at large: Partial responses were seen in three patients, one with hepatocellular carcinoma and two with cutaneous melanoma. Overall study results and limits: Low levels of normalized T-cell clonal expansion also appeared in some nonresponders.

Cycle 7 day 1, cycle 4 day 1, and baseline were the timepoints at which blood was sampled. This receptor was taken from an adult with an advanced solid tumor such as melanoma, head and neck, liver or kidney cancer. The genes are TRBV9 and TRBJ2-3, with 7 bases lining up with TRBD2. This material consisted of CD4+ or CD8+ T cells sorted from blood, taken in a trial of the OX40 agonist ivuxolimab. CDR3 nucleotides: TGTGCCAGCAGCCCCGGGCCAGCGGGAAGAACAGATACGCAGTATTTT. Translating it yields CASSPGPAGRTDTQYF.